The 4 T cell receptor beta chains reported below all come from one sample, sequenced in a study of blood T cell repertoires in COVID-19 (TCRdb year 2020). Receptors were amplified or captured by the immunoSEQ multiplex PCR assay. The clones in this table, taken by TCRdb from immuneACCESS, are in-frame only. Not every clone is retained; where verified, under half of the shortfall comes from an unresolved V gene, and the cause of the rest is unknown. The sample yields 97,000 or so clones; around nine tenths were counted once. The ten top clones hold around 3% of the sample. The sample was peripheral blood. The receptors shown here come from a man aged 50 or older with active or convalescent COVID-19.

The chain is built from TRBV10-3 and TRBJ2-6; 9 nucleotides match TRBD1. Germline V gene sequence: CDR1 ENHRY, CDR2 SYGVKD. V shed 7 bases and J 0 bases; nucleotides not matched to a gene: 7. CDR3 length equals 17 residues. The CDR3 loop reads CAITPGQGPSGANVLTF. The CDR3 region has the DNA TGTGCCATCACCCCGGGACAGGGACCCTCTGGGGCCAACGTCCTGACTTTC.

V is TRBV2 and J is TRBJ2-3, with TRBD1 identical over 10 bases. This CDR3 spans 15 amino acids. CDR1 is SNHLY and CDR2 is FYNNEI in the germline V gene. V lost 4 bases to trimming and J lost 4 bases; unmatched junction nucleotides: 5. CDR3 in DNA: TGTGCCAGCAGTGGACAGGGGGCGCCGTCAGATACGCAGTATTTT. Residues: CASSGQGAPSDTQYF.

This clone was detected a few times. The CDR3 is CASSPQGGGYTF. CDR3 sequence (DNA): TGTGCCAGCAGCCCCCAGGGGGGTGGCTACACCTTC. This chain links TRBV3-1 (or the pseudogene TRBV3-2) with TRBJ1-2; 7 positions match TRBD1. V shed 4 bases, J shed 7 bases, and the junction held 3 bases outside the gene matches. Per germline, CDR1 LGHDT and CDR2 YNNKEL (reference sequence). The CDR3 length is 12 residues.

This chain connects TRBV14 to TRBJ2-7, with TRBD1 matching 9 bases. Germline V lookup: CDR1 SGHDN, CDR2 FVKESK. The J segment lost 7 bases and the V segment lost 5 bases, leaving 6 bases of the junction unmatched. There are 13 residues in the CDR3. DNA for the CDR3: TGTGCCAGCAGCTCACAGGGGGCAGGGGAGCAGTACGTC. Encoded protein: CASSSQGAGEQYV.